This T cell receptor beta chain was documented in a study of blood T cells in healthy people across ages. Across the whole study: About one barcoded beta molecule was captured per two T cells (by template switching). Study outcomes and limitations: Naive CD4+ cells and diversity were both higher in long-lived donors than in aged donors. Expanded clonotype shifts may have been confounded, as the donors had an unknown CMV status.

Details on this clonotype: No antigen is known for it.

CDR3 length: 14 amino acids. The V end lost 4 bases, the J end lost 4 bases, and 14 bases lay between the germline ends. The germline CDR1 and CDR2 sequences are SGHRS and YFSETQ. For the second PCR, which ran for about 6 to 11 cycles, a sample-barcoded 5' primer and a J-beta primer mix were used. MiXCR, run by TCRdb on the 5' RACE reads, gives a single entry per CDR3 protein. The sample lists some 1.6 million distinct CDR3 sequences; about 31% were seen once. The receptor's source is a woman younger than 45 in good health. The chain employs TRBV5-1 and TRBJ1-1; D may be TRBD1 (6 bases). Input material: blood. CDR3 residues: CASSPQGSGTEAFF. The CDR3 nucleotides are TGCGCCAGCAGCCCACAGGGATCCGGCACTGAAGCTTTCTTT.